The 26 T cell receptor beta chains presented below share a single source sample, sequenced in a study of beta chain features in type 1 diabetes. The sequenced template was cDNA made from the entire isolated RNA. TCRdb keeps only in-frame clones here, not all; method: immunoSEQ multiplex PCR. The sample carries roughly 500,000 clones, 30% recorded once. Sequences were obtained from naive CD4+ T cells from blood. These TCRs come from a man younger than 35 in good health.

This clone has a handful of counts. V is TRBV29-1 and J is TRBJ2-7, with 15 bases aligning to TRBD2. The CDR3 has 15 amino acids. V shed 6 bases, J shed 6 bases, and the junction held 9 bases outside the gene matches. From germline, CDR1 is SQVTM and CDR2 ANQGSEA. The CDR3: CSVRTSGRAGSEQYF. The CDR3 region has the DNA TGCAGCGTCAGGACTAGCGGGAGGGCCGGTTCCGAGCAGTACTTC.

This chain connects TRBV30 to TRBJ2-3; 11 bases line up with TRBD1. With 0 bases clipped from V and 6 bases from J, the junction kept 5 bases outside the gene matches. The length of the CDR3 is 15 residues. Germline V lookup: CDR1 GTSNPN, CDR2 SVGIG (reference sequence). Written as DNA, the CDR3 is TGTGCCTGGAGTGTACCGGGACAGGGGGAGGATACGCAGTATTTT. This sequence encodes CAWSVPGQGEDTQYF.

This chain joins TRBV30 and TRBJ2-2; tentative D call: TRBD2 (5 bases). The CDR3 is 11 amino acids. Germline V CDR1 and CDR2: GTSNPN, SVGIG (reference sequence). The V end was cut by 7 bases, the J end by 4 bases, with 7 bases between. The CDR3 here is CASGSTGELFF. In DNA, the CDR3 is TGTGCCTCGGGAAGCACCGGGGAGCTGTTTTTT.

In DNA, the CDR3 is TGTGCCAGCAGCGTAATTAGCGGAACCTACAATGAGCAGTTCTTC. It is translated as CASSVISGTYNEQFF. The rearrangement uses TRBV9 and TRBJ2-1; D is possibly TRBD2 (6 bases). Germline V gene data show CDR1 as SGDLS and CDR2 as YYNGEE. The ends were cut back, 1 base at V and 2 bases at J, with 10 bases in the middle. This CDR3 region has 15 residues.

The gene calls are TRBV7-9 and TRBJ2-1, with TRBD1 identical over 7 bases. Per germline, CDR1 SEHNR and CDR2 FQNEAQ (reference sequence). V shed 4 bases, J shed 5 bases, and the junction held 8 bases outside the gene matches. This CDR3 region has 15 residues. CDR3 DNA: TGTGCCAGCAGCTCGTACAGGGGTCCGAACAATGAGCAGTTCTTC. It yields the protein CASSSYRGPNNEQFF.

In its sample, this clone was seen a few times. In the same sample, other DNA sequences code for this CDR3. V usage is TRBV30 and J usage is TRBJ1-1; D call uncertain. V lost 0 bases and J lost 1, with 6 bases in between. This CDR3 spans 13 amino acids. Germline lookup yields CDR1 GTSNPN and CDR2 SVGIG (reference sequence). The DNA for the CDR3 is TGTGCCTGGAGTGTATTACGGAACACTGAAGCTTTCTTT. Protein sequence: CAWSVLRNTEAFF. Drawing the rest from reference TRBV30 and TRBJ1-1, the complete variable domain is SQTIHQWPATLVQPVGSPLSLECTVEGTSNPNLYWYRQAAGRGLQLLFYSVGIGQISSEVPQNLSASRPQDRQFILSSKKLLLSDSGFYLCAWSVLRNTEAFFGQGTRLTVV.

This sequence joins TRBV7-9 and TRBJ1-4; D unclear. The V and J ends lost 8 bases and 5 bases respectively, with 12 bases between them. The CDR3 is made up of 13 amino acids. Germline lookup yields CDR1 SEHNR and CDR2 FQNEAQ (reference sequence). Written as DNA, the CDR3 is TGTGCCAGCGTTGGCTCACCGAATGAAAAACTGTTTTTT. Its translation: CASVGSPNEKLFF.

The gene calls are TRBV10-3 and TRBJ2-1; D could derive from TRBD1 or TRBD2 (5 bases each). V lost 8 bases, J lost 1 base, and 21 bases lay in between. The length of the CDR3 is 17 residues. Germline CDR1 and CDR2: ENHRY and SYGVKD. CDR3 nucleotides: TGTGCCATCGCGAAAAAGAAGGGGACGAAATCCTACAATGAGCAGTTCTTC. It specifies CAIAKKKGTKSYNEQFF.

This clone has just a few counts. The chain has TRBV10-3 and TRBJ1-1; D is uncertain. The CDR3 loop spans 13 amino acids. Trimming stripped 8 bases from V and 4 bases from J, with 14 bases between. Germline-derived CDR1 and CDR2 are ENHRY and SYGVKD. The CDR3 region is CAIRNSPGTEAFF. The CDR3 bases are TGTGCCATCCGCAATTCCCCAGGCACTGAAGCTTTCTTT.

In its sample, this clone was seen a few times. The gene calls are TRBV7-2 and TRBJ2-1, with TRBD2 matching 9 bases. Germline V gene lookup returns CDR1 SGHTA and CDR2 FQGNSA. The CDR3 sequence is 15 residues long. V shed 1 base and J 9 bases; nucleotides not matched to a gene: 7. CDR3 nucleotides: TGTGCCAGCAGCTTAGTAGCGGGAGCATTCGGTGAGCAGTTCTTC. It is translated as CASSLVAGAFGEQFF.

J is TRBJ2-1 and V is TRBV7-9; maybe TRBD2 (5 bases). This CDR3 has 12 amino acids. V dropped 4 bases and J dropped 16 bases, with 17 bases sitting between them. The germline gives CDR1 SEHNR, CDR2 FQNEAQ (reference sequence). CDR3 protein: CASSSPNPGNFF. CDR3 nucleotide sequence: TGTGCCAGCAGCTCGCCTAACCCGGGAAATTTCTTC. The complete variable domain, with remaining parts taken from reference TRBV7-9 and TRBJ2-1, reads DTGVSQNPRHKITKRGQNVTFRCDPISEHNRLYWYRQTLGQGPEFLTYFQNEAQLEKSRLLSDRFSAERPKGSFSTLEIQRTEQGDSAMYLCASSSPNPGNFFGPGTRLTVL.

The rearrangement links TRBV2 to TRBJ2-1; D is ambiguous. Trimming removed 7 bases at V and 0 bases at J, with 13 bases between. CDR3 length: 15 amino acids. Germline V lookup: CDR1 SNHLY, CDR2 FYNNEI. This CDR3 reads CASKEVVSSYNEQFF. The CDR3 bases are TGTGCCAGCAAAGAGGTCGTAAGCTCCTACAATGAGCAGTTCTTC. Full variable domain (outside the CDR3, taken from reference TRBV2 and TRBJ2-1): EPEVTQTPSHQVTQMGQEVILRCVPISNHLYFYWYRQILGQKVEFLVSFYNNEISEKSEIFDDQFSVERPDGSNFTLKIRSTKLEDSAMYFCASKEVVSSYNEQFFGPGTRLTVL.

As DNA, the CDR3 is TGTGCCAGCAGCTTTGAGACTGGCGAGTCCTACGAGCAGTACTTC. Translating gives CASSFETGESYEQYF. The chain carries TRBV7-6 and TRBJ2-7, with D unresolved. Germline V CDR1 and CDR2: SGHVS, FNYEAQ. Trimming removed 3 bases from V and 1 base from J, with 13 bases in between. The CDR3 runs 15 residues.

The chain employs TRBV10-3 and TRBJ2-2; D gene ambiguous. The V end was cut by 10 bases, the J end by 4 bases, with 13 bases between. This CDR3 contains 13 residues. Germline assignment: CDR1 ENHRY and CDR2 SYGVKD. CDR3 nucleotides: TGTGCCACCGAACCAAGCCGCACCGGGGAGCTGTTTTTT. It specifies CATEPSRTGELFF.

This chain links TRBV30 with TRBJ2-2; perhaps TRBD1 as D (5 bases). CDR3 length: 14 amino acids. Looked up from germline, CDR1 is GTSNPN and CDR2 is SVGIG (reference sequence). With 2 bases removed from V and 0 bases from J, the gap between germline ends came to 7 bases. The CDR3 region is CAWSPGSNTGELFF. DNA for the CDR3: TGTGCCTGGAGTCCAGGGTCGAACACCGGGGAGCTGTTTTTT.

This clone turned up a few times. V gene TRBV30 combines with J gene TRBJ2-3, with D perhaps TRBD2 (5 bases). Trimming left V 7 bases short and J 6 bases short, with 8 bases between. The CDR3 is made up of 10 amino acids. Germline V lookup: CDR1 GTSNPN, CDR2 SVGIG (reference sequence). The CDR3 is CALRVDTQYF. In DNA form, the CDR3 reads TGTGCCTTGCGGGTCGATACGCAGTATTTT.

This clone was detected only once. The CDR3 nucleotides read TGTGCCACCAGCGCTCAGGTAGCTAATGAAAAACTGTTTTTT. Translated: CATSAQVANEKLFF. The V and J genes are TRBV15 and TRBJ1-4, with D uncertain. V lost 5 bases, J lost 3 bases, and 10 bases lay in between. This CDR3 is 14 amino acids long. Germline lookup yields CDR1 LNHNV and CDR2 YYDKDF (reference sequence). The complete variable domain, with remaining parts taken from reference TRBV15 and TRBJ1-4, reads DAMVIQNPRYQVTQFGKPVTLSCSQTLNHNVMYWYQQKSSQAPKLLFHYYDKDFNNEADTPDNFQSRRPNTSFCFLDIRSPGLGDTAMYLCATSAQVANEKLFFGSGTQLSVL.

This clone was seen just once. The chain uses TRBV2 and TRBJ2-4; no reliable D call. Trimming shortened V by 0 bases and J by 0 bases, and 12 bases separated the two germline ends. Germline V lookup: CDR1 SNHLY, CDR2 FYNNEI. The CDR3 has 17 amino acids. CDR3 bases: TGTGCCAGCAGTGAAGCGCTCAGCCTCGTAGCCAAAAACATTCAGTACTTC. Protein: CASSEALSLVAKNIQYF.

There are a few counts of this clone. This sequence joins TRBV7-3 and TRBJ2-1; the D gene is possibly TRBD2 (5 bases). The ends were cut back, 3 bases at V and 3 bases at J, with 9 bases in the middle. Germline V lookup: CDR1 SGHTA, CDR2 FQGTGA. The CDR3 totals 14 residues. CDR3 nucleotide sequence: TGTGCCAGCAGCTTGAGCGGTAACTACAATGAGCAGTTCTTC. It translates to CASSLSGNYNEQFF.

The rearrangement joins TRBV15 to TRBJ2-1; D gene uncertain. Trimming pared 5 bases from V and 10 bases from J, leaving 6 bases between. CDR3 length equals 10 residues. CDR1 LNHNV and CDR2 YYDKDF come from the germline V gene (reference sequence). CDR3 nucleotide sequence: TGTGCCACCAGCTATCCCGAGCAGTTCTTC. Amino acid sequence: CATSYPEQFF.

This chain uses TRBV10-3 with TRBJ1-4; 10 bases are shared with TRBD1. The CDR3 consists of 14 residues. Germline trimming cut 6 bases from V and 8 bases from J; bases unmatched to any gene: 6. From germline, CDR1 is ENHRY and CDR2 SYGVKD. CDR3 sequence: CAIRAGTGDEKLFF. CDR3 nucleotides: TGTGCCATCAGAGCCGGGACAGGGGACGAAAAACTGTTTTTT.

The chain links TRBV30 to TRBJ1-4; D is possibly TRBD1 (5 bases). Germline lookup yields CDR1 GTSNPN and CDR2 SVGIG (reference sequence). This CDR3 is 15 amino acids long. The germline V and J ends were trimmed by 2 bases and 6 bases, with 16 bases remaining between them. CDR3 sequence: CAWSRMRGSDEKLFF. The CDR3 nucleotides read TGTGCCTGGAGTCGTATGAGGGGATCCGATGAAAAACTGTTTTTT.

CDR3 nucleotide sequence: TGTGCCAGCAGCTTACTGTTGGCCCTTGGGGAAAAACTGTTTTTT. The encoded protein is CASSLLLALGEKLFF. The chain is built from TRBV7-9 and TRBJ1-4, with D uncertain. CDR1 is SEHNR, CDR2 FQNEAQ, per germline (reference sequence). V was clipped by 2 bases and J by 8 bases, with 15 bases between them. The CDR3 spans 15 residues.

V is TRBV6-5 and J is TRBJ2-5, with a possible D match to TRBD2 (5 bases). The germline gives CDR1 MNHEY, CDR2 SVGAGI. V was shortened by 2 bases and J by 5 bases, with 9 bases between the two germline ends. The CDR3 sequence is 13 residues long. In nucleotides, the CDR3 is TGTGCCAGCAGTTACCCGGGGAGTGAGACCCAGTACTTC. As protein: CASSYPGSETQYF.

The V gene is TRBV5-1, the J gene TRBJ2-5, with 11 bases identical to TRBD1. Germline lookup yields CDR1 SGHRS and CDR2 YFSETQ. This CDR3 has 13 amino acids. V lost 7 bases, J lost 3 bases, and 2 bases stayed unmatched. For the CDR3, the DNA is TGCGCCAGCGGACAGGGGGCGGAAGAGACCCAGTACTTC. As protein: CASGQGAEETQYF.

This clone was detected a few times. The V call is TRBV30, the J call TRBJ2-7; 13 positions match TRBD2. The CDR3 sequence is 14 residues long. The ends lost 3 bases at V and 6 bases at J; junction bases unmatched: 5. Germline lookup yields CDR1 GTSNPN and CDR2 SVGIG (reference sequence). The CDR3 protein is CAWRRGTSGTEQYF. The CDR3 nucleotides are TGTGCCTGGAGGAGGGGGACTAGCGGGACCGAGCAGTACTTC. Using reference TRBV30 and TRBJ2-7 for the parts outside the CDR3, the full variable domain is SQTIHQWPATLVQPVGSPLSLECTVEGTSNPNLYWYRQAAGRGLQLLFYSVGIGQISSEVPQNLSASRPQDRQFILSSKKLLLSDSGFYLCAWRRGTSGTEQYFGPGTRLTVT.